A single sample is the source of the 15 T cell receptor beta chains below, sequenced in a study of radiation and T cells in renal cell carcinoma. Method: immunoSEQ multiplex PCR; TCRdb's copy keeps in-frame clones and lacks some. The sample has 130,000 to 150,000 clones; approximately 90% are singletons. Time point: baseline pretreatment blood. The treatment here: 15 Gy SBRT to primary tumor, nephrectomy 4 weeks later. This sample comprised blood, obtained from a patient whose treatment included radiotherapy and nephrectomy. The receptor source for this set is a woman between 50 and 59 years old with renal cell carcinoma.

V is TRBV7-8 and J is TRBJ2-7, with D tentatively TRBD2 (6 bases). V dropped 5 bases and J dropped 2 bases, with 13 bases sitting between them. The CDR3 has 14 amino acids. CDR1 is SGHVS, CDR2 FQNEAQ, per germline. CDR3 residues: CASSLWTTTYEQYF. CDR3 nucleotides: TGTGCCAGCAGCCTTTGGACTACCACCTACGAGCAGTACTTC.

The chain employs TRBV6-6 and TRBJ2-7; 11 nucleotides align to TRBD2. V shed 6 bases and J 2 bases; nucleotides not matched to a gene: 6. The CDR3 loop spans 15 amino acids. Germline CDR1 and CDR2: MNHNY and SVGAGI (reference sequence). CDR3 DNA: TGTGCCAGCAGACTCCTAGCGGGGGGTACCTACGAGCAGTACTTC. It yields the protein CASRLLAGGTYEQYF.

As concerns this clone: This likely comes from a read error, as the CDR3 has no conserved phenylalanine or tryptophan at its end. No DNA is shown, since the ends of the CDR3 on it are uncertain; the CDR3 is the one TCRdb lists. The chain has TRBV6-5 and TRBJ1-1; whether TRBD1, the table's D call, matches the DNA was not checked. Germline V CDR1 and CDR2: MNHEY, SVGAGI. The CDR3 totals 13 residues, both ends included. CDR3 region: CASSRADRGPLVT.

This chain joins TRBV18 and TRBJ1-3; D may be TRBD1 (5 bases). This CDR3 comprises 15 residues. Trimming shortened V by 1 base and J by 1 base, and 8 bases separated the two germline ends. Germline V gives CDR1 KGHSH, CDR2 LQKENI. The CDR3 sequence is CASSPLDRSGNTIYF. In DNA, the CDR3 is TGTGCCAGCTCACCACTAGACAGATCTGGAAACACCATATATTTT.

This clone showed up just once. A junction boundary mismatches the germline segment, possibly from a read error. This sequence joins TRBV11-2 and TRBJ2-7, with 11 bases matching TRBD2. The CDR3 loop spans 14 amino acids. Germline assignment: CDR1 SGHAT and CDR2 FQNNGV. The CDR3 nucleotides are TGTGCCAGCAGTTTAGGGACTAGCGGCTACGAGCAGTACTTC. Amino acids: CASSLGTSGYEQYF.

The chain couples TRBV30 to TRBJ2-7, with 8 bases fitting TRBD1. Germline V gene sequence: CDR1 GTSNPN, CDR2 SVGIG (reference sequence). This CDR3 comprises 14 residues. CDR3 region: CACRYTGGRHEQYF. CDR3 DNA sequence: TGTGCTTGTAGGTACACAGGGGGTCGGCACGAGCAGTACTTC.

The chain has TRBV7-9 and TRBJ2-7; 11 bases line up with TRBD2. The V and J ends lost 5 bases and 9 bases, in that order; junction bases with no gene match: 24. The CDR3 loop spans 19 amino acids. The germline gives CDR1 SEHNR, CDR2 FQNEAQ (reference sequence). This chain's CDR3 is CASSGASGGNPIIGAPQYF. The CDR3 DNA is TGTGCCAGCAGCGGGGCTAGCGGGGGGAACCCCATCATCGGGGCTCCGCAGTACTTC.

The V gene is TRBV5-6, the J gene TRBJ1-2, with D tentatively TRBD1 (5 bases). The CDR3 consists of 14 residues. V was pared by 2 bases and J by 6 bases, with 14 bases between. Per the germline V gene, CDR1 is SGHDT and CDR2 is YYEEEE. CDR3 loop: CASSFIGQGNGYTF. In nucleotides, the CDR3 is TGTGCCAGCAGCTTTATTGGTCAGGGTAATGGCTACACCTTC.

The V and J genes are TRBV14 and TRBJ2-7, with D unclear. The CDR3 contains 16 residues. V was pared by 1 base and J by 5 bases, with 18 bases between. Looked up from germline, CDR1 is SGHDN and CDR2 is FVKESK. The CDR3 protein is CASSQVGVWVVDEQYF. Here the CDR3 DNA reads TGTGCCAGCAGCCAAGTTGGTGTCTGGGTGGTAGACGAGCAGTACTTC.

The gene calls are TRBV14 and TRBJ2-5; D call uncertain. Germline CDR1 SGHDN, CDR2 FVKESK. Trimming cost V 1 base and J 5 bases, with 11 bases left between them. The CDR3 consists of 14 residues. The CDR3 nucleotides read TGTGCCAGCAGCCAAGTTTCTGCGAGCGAGACCCAGTACTTC. Residues: CASSQVSASETQYF.

The rearrangement uses TRBV7-2 and TRBJ1-1; TRBD1 might be the D (5 bases). The CDR3 extends over 14 amino acids. From germline, CDR1 is SGHTA and CDR2 FQGNSA. V was trimmed by 2 bases and J by 4 bases, leaving 11 bases between them. This CDR3 reads CASSLYSRGTEAFF. The CDR3 nucleotides are TGTGCCAGCAGCTTATATTCTAGGGGCACTGAAGCTTTCTTT.

This chain links TRBV28 with TRBJ2-5; a weak D match, TRBD2 (5 bases). Germline V CDR1 and CDR2: MDHEN, SYDVKM. The CDR3 extends over 14 amino acids. V lost 5 bases to trimming and J lost 7 bases, with 17 bases between them. CDR3 region: CASSTPSSRGTQYF. The CDR3 DNA sequence: TGTGCCAGCAGTACCCCATCCTCCCGGGGGACCCAGTACTTC.

The chain links TRBV27 to TRBJ2-7; 7 bases align to TRBD2. Trimming took 0 bases from V and 3 from J; bases not matched to a gene: 5. The germline gives CDR1 MNHEY, CDR2 SMNVEV (reference sequence). CDR3 length: 15 amino acids. CDR3: CASSLSGGGLYEQYF. DNA of the CDR3: TGTGCCAGCAGTTTATCCGGCGGGGGTCTCTACGAGCAGTACTTC.

This clone was counted only a few times. The V call is TRBV2, the J call TRBJ1-4, with TRBD1 matching 8 bases. V gave up 7 bases and J gave up 0 bases; unmatched junction bases: 16. CDR3 length equals 19 residues. CDR1 and CDR2 (germline): SNHLY, FYNNEI. CDR3 amino acids: CASKGIRTGIFATNEKLFF. For the CDR3, the DNA is TGTGCCAGCAAGGGGATAAGGACAGGGATCTTCGCAACTAATGAAAAACTGTTTTTT.

The chain couples TRBV7-6 to TRBJ1-2, with TRBD1 matching over 8 bases. Germline V gives CDR1 SGHVS, CDR2 FNYEAQ. The CDR3 extends over 14 amino acids. Trimming removed 7 bases from V and 7 bases from J; junction bases left unmatched: 11. This chain's CDR3 is CASTPRTGLGGYTF. CDR3 sequence (DNA): TGTGCCAGCACCCCCCGGACAGGGTTAGGTGGCTACACCTTC.